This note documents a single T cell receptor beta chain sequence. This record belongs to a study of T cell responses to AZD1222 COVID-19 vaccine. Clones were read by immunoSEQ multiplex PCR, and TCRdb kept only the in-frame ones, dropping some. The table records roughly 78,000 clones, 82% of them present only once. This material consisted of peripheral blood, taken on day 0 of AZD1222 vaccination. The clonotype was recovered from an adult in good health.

The DNA of the CDR3 is TGTGCCAGCAGTCGCGACATGAATTCACCCCTCCACTTT. Translated, it gives CASSRDMNSPLHF. The chain has TRBV12-3 or TRBV12-4 and TRBJ1-6; D call uncertain. Trimming took 5 bases from V and 7 from J, leaving 9 bases between them. This CDR3 is 13 amino acids long.